These 28 T cell receptor beta chains were all obtained from the same sample, sequenced in a study of T cells in localized non-small cell lung cancer (dated by TCRdb to about 2020). The receptor library was made with the immunoSEQ multiplex PCR assay. Here the immuneACCESS table is served through TCRdb, limited to in-frame sequences with V and J called. Missing clones are a known gap in these copies; in checked studies unresolved V genes cover under half, and the rest lacks a known reason. This sample lists around 50,000 clones; around 83% were detected once. The ten most abundant clones make up nearly 20% of the sample. The material was peripheral blood, obtained before any cancer treatment. The receptors come from a female donor of 60 years or more with stage II squamous cell lung carcinoma.

This chain connects TRBV15 to TRBJ1-2; no reliable D call. The CDR3 loop spans 15 amino acids. Germline lookup yields CDR1 LNHNV and CDR2 YYDKDF (reference sequence). V was clipped by 0 bases and J by 4 bases, with 12 bases between them. The CDR3 here is CATSRDRSQPYGYTF. The CDR3 nucleotides read TGTGCCACCAGCAGAGACAGGAGCCAGCCCTATGGCTACACCTTC.

The chain links TRBV27 to TRBJ2-7; the D is unclear. The ends were cut back, 7 bases at V and 4 bases at J, with 14 bases in the middle. Germline V gives CDR1 MNHEY, CDR2 SMNVEV (reference sequence). The CDR3 sequence is 13 residues long. The CDR3 nucleotides are TGTGCCAGCAACCCCCCCGGGTTTTACGAGCAGTACTTC. As protein: CASNPPGFYEQYF.

This CDR3 reads CASSKPGQGADGYTF. Here the CDR3 DNA reads TGTGCCAGCAGTAAACCCGGACAGGGGGCGGATGGCTACACCTTC. The chain employs TRBV6-5 and TRBJ1-2, with 11 bases lining up with TRBD1. Germline lookup yields CDR1 MNHEY and CDR2 SVGAGI. The CDR3 sequence is 15 residues long. J was trimmed by 6 bases and V by 5 bases; bases with no gene match: 8.

This clone was seen only once. This chain uses TRBV6-5 with TRBJ1-2; 7 bases map to TRBD1. Per germline, CDR1 MNHEY and CDR2 SVGAGI. This CDR3 region has 14 residues. After removal of 6 bases from V and 0 bases from J, the junction contained 4 bases not matched to a gene. The CDR3 spells CASRRQGPNYGYTF. The CDR3 DNA follows: TGTGCCAGCAGGCGACAGGGCCCTAACTATGGCTACACCTTC.

The chain is built from TRBV7-3 and TRBJ2-3; D may be TRBD2 (5 bases). The CDR3 spans 16 residues. Germline V gene lookup returns CDR1 SGHTA and CDR2 FQGTGA. V was cut by 5 bases and J by 0 bases, with 15 bases left in between. For the CDR3, the DNA is TGTGCCAGCAGCCTTCTTAGCGCCGTTAGCACAGATACGCAGTATTTT. Protein: CASSLLSAVSTDTQYF.

The gene calls are TRBV19 and TRBJ2-5; no firm D call. V lost 2 bases to trimming and J lost 5 bases, with 9 bases between them. CDR3 length: 13 residues. Germline V gene data show CDR1 as LNHDA and CDR2 as SQIVND (reference sequence). The CDR3 loop reads CASSIMSEETQYF. CDR3 DNA: TGTGCCAGTAGTATAATGTCCGAGGAGACCCAGTACTTC.

The genes are TRBV7-8 and TRBJ1-2; 9 nucleotides agree with TRBD1. CDR1 SGHVS and CDR2 FQNEAQ come from the germline V gene. The CDR3 spans 15 residues. V shed 3 bases and J 5 bases; nucleotides not matched to a gene: 7. CDR3 region: CASSLGQGRRYGYTF. CDR3 in DNA: TGTGCCAGCAGCTTGGGACAGGGTAGAAGATATGGCTACACCTTC. Drawing the rest from reference TRBV7-8 and TRBJ1-2, the complete variable domain is GAGVSQSPRYKVAKRGQDVALRCDPISGHVSLFWYQQALGQGPEFLTYFQNEAQLDKSGLPSDRFFAERPEGSVSTLKIQRTQQEDSAVYLCASSLGQGRRYGYTFGSGTRLTVV.

The chain uses TRBV19 and TRBJ1-2; 10 nucleotides line up with TRBD1. The CDR3 spans 15 residues. Germline values: CDR1 LNHDA, CDR2 SQIVND (reference sequence). The V segment lost 7 bases and the J segment 4 bases; nucleotides outside the gene matches: 9. The chain's CDR3 is CASTNRQGATYGYTF. Here the CDR3 DNA reads TGTGCCAGTACCAATCGACAGGGGGCCACCTATGGCTACACCTTC.

The chain joins TRBV7-2 to TRBJ1-6; 8 nucleotides agree with TRBD1. Per germline, CDR1 SGHTA and CDR2 FQGNSA. J was trimmed by 12 bases and V by 4 bases; bases with no gene match: 2. This CDR3 spans 12 amino acids. In DNA form, the CDR3 reads TGTGCCAGCAGCTGGGGGACAGGACCCCTCCACTTT. It encodes CASSWGTGPLHF. The entire variable domain, with the rest obtained from reference TRBV7-2 and TRBJ1-6, is as follows: GAGVSQSPSNKVTEKGKDVELRCDPISGHTALYWYRQSLGQGLEFLIYFQGNSAPDKSGLPSDRFSAERTGGSVSTLTIQRTQQEDSAVYLCASSWGTGPLHFGNGTRLTVT.

The CDR3 is CASSFWGGDNQPQHF. In nucleotides, the CDR3 is TGTGCCAGCAGCTTTTGGGGGGGAGACAATCAGCCCCAGCATTTT. The chain has TRBV7-9 and TRBJ1-5; tentatively, D is TRBD1 (5 bases). The CDR3 extends over 15 amino acids. The V gene's germline CDR1 is SEHNR and CDR2 FQNEAQ (reference sequence). The germline V and J ends were trimmed by 3 bases and 3 bases, with 12 bases remaining between them.

DNA of the CDR3: TGTGCCAGCATCCAGCCAGCCCCTTACGAGCAGTACTTC. It specifies CASIQPAPYEQYF. This chain uses TRBV6-1 with TRBJ2-7; no reliable D call. CDR1 is MNHNS, CDR2 SASEGT, per germline. This CDR3 spans 13 amino acids. V dropped 7 bases and J dropped 4 bases, with 14 bases sitting between them.

This chain joins TRBV2 and TRBJ1-5, with D unclear. CDR1 is SNHLY, CDR2 FYNNEI, per germline. The CDR3 has 16 amino acids. Trimming cost V 2 bases and J 9 bases, with 20 bases left between them. In DNA form, the CDR3 reads TGTGCCAGCAGTGAACTAGGTGGAACGTCTTCTCGGCCCCAGCATTTT. It is translated as CASSELGGTSSRPQHF.

The chain joins TRBV27 to TRBJ2-4; TRBD1 might be the D (6 bases). This CDR3 is 16 amino acids long. Trimming removed 5 bases at V and 1 base at J, with 15 bases between. The germline CDR1 and CDR2 sequences are MNHEY and SMNVEV (reference sequence). The CDR3 DNA reads as TGTGCCAGCAGTCTACTCGGTACAGGGGCCAAAAACATTCAGTACTTC. This translates into CASSLLGTGAKNIQYF.

This clone has just one count. The rearrangement uses TRBV6-6 and TRBJ1-4, with D perhaps matching TRBD1 (6 bases). V lost 4 bases and J 8 bases, leaving 17 bases between the germline ends. Per germline, CDR1 MNHNY and CDR2 SVGAGI (reference sequence). There are 15 residues in the CDR3. In DNA, the CDR3 is TGTGCCAGCAGTTCCCGGGACACACAAAGAGAAAAACTGTTTTTT. Amino acid sequence: CASSSRDTQREKLFF.

The rearrangement joins TRBV4-2 to TRBJ1-4; D is ambiguous. CDR1 and CDR2 from the germline V gene are LGHNA and YNFKEQ. V was cut by 2 bases and J by 3 bases, with 7 bases left in between. The length of the CDR3 is 14 residues. This CDR3 reads CASSQSPSNEKLFF. The DNA of the CDR3 is TGTGCCAGCAGCCAAAGTCCTTCTAATGAAAAACTGTTTTTT.

The chain has TRBV4-3 and TRBJ1-4; 7 bases agree with TRBD1. The CDR3 length is 19 residues. Trimming at V came to 0 bases and at J to 2 bases, leaving 12 bases not matched to a gene. Germline CDR1 and CDR2: LGHNA and YSLEER. The DNA of the CDR3 is TGCGCCAGCAGCCAAGATCCGACAGGGAAGGGGGGCACTAATGAAAAACTGTTTTTT. The encoded protein is CASSQDPTGKGGTNEKLFF.

The rearrangement joins TRBV25-1 to TRBJ1-6; the D is unclear. The V gene lost 4 bases and the J gene lost 7 bases, with 11 bases spanning the gap. The germline V gene encodes CDR1 MGHDK and CDR2 SYGVNS. The CDR3 runs 14 residues. CDR3 DNA sequence: TGTGCCAGCAGTGGAATCGGCTCCAATTCACCCCTCCACTTT. This codes for CASSGIGSNSPLHF.

The chain has TRBV2 and TRBJ2-5, with TRBD2 matching 13 bases. The V and J ends lost 6 bases and 7 bases, in that order; junction bases with no gene match: 11. In germline, CDR1 is SNHLY, CDR2 FYNNEI. This CDR3 contains 16 residues. In DNA, the CDR3 is TGTGCCAGCAGAGACTGGGGGACTAGCGGGGAGAGGACCCAGTACTTC. Protein product: CASRDWGTSGERTQYF.

V gene TRBV5-1 combines with J gene TRBJ2-1, with TRBD1 matching over 12 bases. This CDR3 has 16 amino acids. Germline V lookup: CDR1 SGHRS, CDR2 YFSETQ. V lost 0 bases and J lost 7; bases outside the gene matches: 5. CDR3 in DNA: TGCGCCAGCAGCTTGGGGCCGGGACAGGGGGCTAATGAGCAGTTCTTC. It is translated as CASSLGPGQGANEQFF.

The table lists this clone with a count of one. The J gene is TRBJ1-1, the V gene TRBV23-1; D not resolved. TRBV23-1 is designated an ORF whose function remains uncertain. V dropped 9 bases and J dropped 1 base, with 6 bases sitting between them. The CDR3 has 11 amino acids. Here the CDR3 DNA reads TGCGCCAGTGCGGGGAACACTGAAGCTTTCTTT. Its protein is CASAGNTEAFF.

The chain employs TRBV6-1 and TRBJ1-4; the D is unclear. From germline, CDR1 is MNHNS and CDR2 SASEGT. The CDR3 is made up of 14 amino acids. Trimming left V 4 bases short and J 1 base short, with 7 bases between. The CDR3 sequence is CASSGKGTNEKLFF. CDR3 DNA: TGTGCCAGCAGTGGGAAAGGAACTAATGAAAAACTGTTTTTT.

The chain has TRBV4-3 and TRBJ1-6; D unresolved. CDR3 size: 14 residues. V gave up 0 bases and J gave up 8 bases, with 8 bases separating them. Germline-derived CDR1 and CDR2 are LGHNA and YSLEER. CDR3 coding DNA: TGCGCCAGCAGCCAAGAGGGCTTGGATTCACCCCTCCACTTT. Translation: CASSQEGLDSPLHF.

The CDR3 loop reads CASSFTSGGADEQYF. CDR3 bases: TGTGCCAGCAGCTTTACTAGCGGGGGGGCCGACGAGCAGTACTTC. This chain links TRBV11-2 with TRBJ2-7; 13 bases agree with TRBD2. CDR3 length: 15 amino acids. The germline CDR1 and CDR2 sequences are SGHAT and FQNNGV. V dropped 3 bases and J dropped 5; count of bases not matched to a gene: 4.

CDR3 sequence: CASSDRQSNQPQHF. CDR3 coding DNA: TGTGCCAGCAGTGACCGACAGAGCAATCAGCCCCAGCATTTT. The J gene is TRBJ1-5, the V gene TRBV2; D may be TRBD1 (5 bases). V shed 3 bases and J shed 1 base, with 7 bases lying between them. CDR1 SNHLY and CDR2 FYNNEI come from the germline V gene. The CDR3 loop spans 14 amino acids.

The chain is built from TRBV5-1 and TRBJ2-2; D unresolved. The CDR3 totals 17 residues. Trimming pared 0 bases from V and 0 bases from J, leaving 12 bases between. Germline V lookup: CDR1 SGHRS, CDR2 YFSETQ. CDR3 sequence: CASSLGRALSNTGELFF. For the CDR3, the DNA is TGCGCCAGCAGCTTGGGACGCGCGCTCTCGAACACCGGGGAGCTGTTTTTT. The complete variable domain, with remaining parts taken from reference TRBV5-1 and TRBJ2-2, reads KAGVTQTPRYLIKTRGQQVTLSCSPISGHRSVSWYQQTPGQGLQFLFEYFSETQRNKGNFPGRFSGRQFSNSRSEMNVSTLELGDSALYLCASSLGRALSNTGELFFGEGSRLTVL.

The V gene is TRBV5-1, the J gene TRBJ2-1; the match to TRBD2 covers 13 bases. The germline CDR1 and CDR2 sequences are SGHRS and YFSETQ. The CDR3 totals 18 residues. Trimming at V came to 5 bases and at J to 0 bases, leaving 8 bases not matched to a gene. The CDR3 spells CASRPTSGGSSSYNEQFF. The CDR3 coding sequence is TGCGCCAGCAGGCCGACTAGCGGGGGGTCGAGCTCCTACAATGAGCAGTTCTTC.

V usage is TRBV5-1 and J usage is TRBJ1-1, with a tentative D call TRBD1 (6 bases). Germline lookup yields CDR1 SGHRS and CDR2 YFSETQ. V was clipped by 6 bases and J by 3 bases, with 15 bases between them. This CDR3 comprises 14 residues. The CDR3 loop reads CASKEGESYTEAFF. In DNA form, the CDR3 reads TGCGCCAGCAAAGAGGGGGAGAGTTACACTGAAGCTTTCTTT.

The chain is built from TRBV11-1 and TRBJ2-4; the D gene is possibly TRBD2 (5 bases). Trimming removed 5 bases at V and 7 bases at J, with 15 bases between. Germline V gives CDR1 SGHAT, CDR2 FQDESV (reference sequence). The CDR3 length is 14 residues. CDR3 loop: CASSPDLQRNIQYF. CDR3 coding DNA: TGTGCCAGCAGCCCGGACTTACAACGGAACATTCAGTACTTC.